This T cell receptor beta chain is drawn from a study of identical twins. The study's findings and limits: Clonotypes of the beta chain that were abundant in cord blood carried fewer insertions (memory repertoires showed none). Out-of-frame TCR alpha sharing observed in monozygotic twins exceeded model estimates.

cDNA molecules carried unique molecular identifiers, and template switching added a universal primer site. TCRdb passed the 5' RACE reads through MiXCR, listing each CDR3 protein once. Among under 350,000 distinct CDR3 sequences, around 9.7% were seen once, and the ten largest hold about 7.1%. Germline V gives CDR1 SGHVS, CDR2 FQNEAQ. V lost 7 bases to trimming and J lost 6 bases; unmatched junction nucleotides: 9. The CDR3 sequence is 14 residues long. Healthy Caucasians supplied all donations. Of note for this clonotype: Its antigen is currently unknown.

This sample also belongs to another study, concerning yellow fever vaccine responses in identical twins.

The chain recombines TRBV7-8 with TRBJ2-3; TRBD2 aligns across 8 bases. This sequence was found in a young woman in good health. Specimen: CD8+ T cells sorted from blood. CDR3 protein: CASKPAGGRDTQYF. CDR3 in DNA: TGTGCCAGCAAACCGGCGGGGGGTAGGGATACGCAGTATTTT. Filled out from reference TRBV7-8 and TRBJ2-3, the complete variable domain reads GAGVSQSPRYKVAKRGQDVALRCDPISGHVSLFWYQQALGQGPEFLTYFQNEAQLDKSGLPSDRFFAERPEGSVSTLKIQRTQQEDSAVYLCASKPAGGRDTQYFGPGTRLTVL.